This TCR beta chain was retrieved from a study of blood T cell repertoires in COVID-19. Study at large: Sources were T cells, B-cell-depleted T cells, or PBMCs; the material itself was cDNA or gDNA.

Recovered status applied to Cohort 3 donors who had two consecutive negative PCRs. It also applied to those with clearance or with symptom resolution. As originally analysed: Reference gene primer amplification yielded estimated nucleated cell counts. Profiling relied on immunoSEQ multiplex PCR, and the TCRdb table lists in-frame clones only, not all of them. The V and J calls and clone size are taken from that table; D and trimming were inferred from the DNA. Counted here are some 160,000 clones, 84% occurring once; the ten biggest clones make up roughly 8.6%. This clone was counted a few times. The V end was cut by 4 bases, the J end by 6 bases, with 13 bases between. The germline V gene encodes CDR1 SGHDN and CDR2 FVKESK. CDR3 length equals 13 residues.

The chain has TRBV14 and TRBJ2-7, with a weak D call TRBD2 (5 bases). The sample was PBMCs or T cells enriched from blood (not recorded which). The TCR comes from a woman in her forties or fifties who had recovered from COVID-19. The CDR3 coding sequence is TGTGCCAGCAGCCCCCGGGATTATCGCGAGCAGTACTTC. This translates into CASSPRDYREQYF.